These T cell receptor beta chains were read from a single sample in a study of cytomegalovirus exposure and HLA in healthy donors. TCRdb's table, derived via immunoSEQ multiplex PCR, lists solely in-frame clones and lacks some. The sample records 180,000 or so clones, about four fifths being singletons. Source material: PBMCs. These receptors all come from a boy aged 2-15 years in good health and CMV-seronegative. Both conserved end residues are part of each CDR3. D genes are given only for firm matches. Some rows have no size entry. The others give once, few or many, or a class for an expanded clone.

v_call: TRBV2
clone_size: NA
j_call: TRBJ1-4
d_call: TRBD1
cdr3_aa: CATQGTGAHTRDEKLFF
cdr3_nt: TGTGCCACCCAGGGGACAGGGGCTCATACGAGGGACGAAAAACTGTTTTTT

v_call: TRBV5-1
clone_size: NA
j_call: TRBJ1-6
d_call: NA
cdr3_aa: CASSLDSAGEYNSPLHF
cdr3_nt: TGCGCCAGCAGCTTGGACTCTGCAGGGGAGTATAATTCACCCCTCCACTTT

v_call: TRBV9
clone_size: NA
j_call: TRBJ1-6
d_call: NA
cdr3_aa: CASSADTAYNSPLHF
cdr3_nt: TGTGCCAGCAGCGCCGACACAGCTTATAATTCACCCCTCCACTTT

v_call: TRBV7-9
clone_size: NA
j_call: TRBJ2-3
d_call: TRBD1
cdr3_aa: CASSPPKGAATDTQYF
cdr3_nt: TGTGCCAGCAGCCCCCCCAAGGGGGCTGCAACAGATACGCAGTATTTT

v_call: TRBV7-2
clone_size: NA
j_call: TRBJ1-2
d_call: NA
cdr3_aa: CASSPGVNYGYTF
cdr3_nt: TGTGCCAGCAGCCCGGGGGTTAACTATGGCTACACCTTC

v_call: TRBV4-1
clone_size: NA
j_call: TRBJ2-1
d_call: NA
cdr3_aa: CASSQDLYLDEQFF
cdr3_nt: TGCGCCAGCAGCCAAGATCTCTACTTAGATGAGCAGTTCTTC

v_call: TRBV5-4
clone_size: NA
j_call: TRBJ1-1
d_call: NA
cdr3_aa: CASSLDRVTEAFF
cdr3_nt: TGTGCCAGCAGCTTGGACAGGGTCACTGAAGCTTTCTTT

v_call: TRBV19
clone_size: NA
j_call: TRBJ1-6
d_call: TRBD1
cdr3_aa: CASSIRQGAAYNSPLHF
cdr3_nt: TGTGCCAGTAGTATACGACAGGGGGCCGCCTATAATTCACCCCTCCACTTT

v_call: TRBV7-2
clone_size: once
j_call: TRBJ1-2
d_call: NA
cdr3_aa: CASSLEGGRGYGYTF
cdr3_nt: TGTGCCAGCAGCTTAGAGGGGGGGAGGGGATATGGCTACACCTTC

v_call: TRBV6-1
clone_size: once
j_call: TRBJ1-4
d_call: TRBD1
cdr3_aa: CASSGTGAVFYNEKLFF
cdr3_nt: TGTGCCAGCAGTGGAACAGGGGCCGTTTTCTACAATGAAAAACTGTTTTTT

v_call: TRBV5-1
clone_size: once
j_call: TRBJ2-3
d_call: NA
cdr3_aa: CASSVPTPSTDTQYF
cdr3_nt: TGCGCCAGCAGCGTTCCAACACCTAGCACAGATACGCAGTATTTT

v_call: TRBV5-1
clone_size: NA
j_call: TRBJ1-2
d_call: TRBD1
cdr3_aa: CASSLGQGAGYGYTF
cdr3_nt: TGCGCCAGCAGCCTCGGACAGGGGGCAGGATATGGCTACACCTTC

v_call: TRBV7-2
clone_size: NA
j_call: TRBJ2-7
d_call: NA
cdr3_aa: CASSLVSGPYEQYF
cdr3_nt: TGTGCCAGCAGCTTAGTTTCAGGGCCCTACGAGCAGTACTTC

v_call: TRBV21-1
clone_size: NA
j_call: TRBJ2-5
d_call: NA
cdr3_aa: CASSKNMPEYQETQYF
cdr3_nt: TGTGCCAGCAGCAAAAATATGCCCGAGTACCAAGAGACCCAGTACTTC

v_call: TRBV10-3
clone_size: NA
j_call: TRBJ1-2
d_call: NA
cdr3_aa: CAISESYENYGYTF
cdr3_nt: TGTGCCATCAGTGAGTCATACGAGAACTATGGCTACACCTTC

v_call: TRBV11-2
clone_size: few
j_call: TRBJ2-7
d_call: TRBD2
cdr3_aa: CASSALNMGGIEQYF
cdr3_nt: TGTGCCAGCAGCGCTCTTAATATGGGGGGGATCGAGCAGTACTTC